This TCR beta chain stems from a study of blood T cell repertoires in COVID-19. TCRdb's copy holds only in-frame clones and misses some; the assay was immunoSEQ multiplex PCR. Counted here are more than 60,000 clones, 75% to 90% occurring once; the ten biggest clones make up approximately 5%. The CDR3 runs 16 residues. Trimming at V came to 6 bases and at J to 1 base, leaving 8 bases not matched to a gene. CDR1 SEHNR and CDR2 FQNEAQ come from the germline V gene (reference sequence). The chain recombines TRBV7-9 with TRBJ2-2; 7 nucleotides line up with TRBD2. The sample was peripheral blood. This sequence was found in a woman aged 45-65 years with active COVID-19. CDR3 amino acids: CASRTSSGVNTGELFF. Written as DNA, the CDR3 is TGTGCCAGCAGAACCTCTAGCGGAGTGAACACCGGGGAGCTGTTTTTT.